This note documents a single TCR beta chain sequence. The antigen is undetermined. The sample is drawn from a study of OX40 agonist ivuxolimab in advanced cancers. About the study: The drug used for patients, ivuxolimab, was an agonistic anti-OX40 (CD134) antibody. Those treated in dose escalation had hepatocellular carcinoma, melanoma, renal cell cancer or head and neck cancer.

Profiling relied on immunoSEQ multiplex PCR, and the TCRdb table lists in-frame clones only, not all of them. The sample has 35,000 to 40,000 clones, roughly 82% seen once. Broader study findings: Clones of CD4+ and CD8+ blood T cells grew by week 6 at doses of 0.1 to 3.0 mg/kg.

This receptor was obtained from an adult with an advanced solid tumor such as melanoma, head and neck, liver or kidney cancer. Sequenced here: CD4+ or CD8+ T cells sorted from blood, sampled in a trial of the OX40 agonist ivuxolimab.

The DNA of the CDR3 is TGTGCCATCAGTGGAAACGCCGCCGGGGAGCTGTTTTTT. Its protein is CAISGNAAGELFF. The chain has TRBV10-3 and TRBJ2-2; no clear D gene. V lost 4 bases to trimming and J lost 6 bases, with 9 bases between them. The length of the CDR3 is 13 residues. Germline loops: CDR1 ENHRY, CDR2 SYGVKD.